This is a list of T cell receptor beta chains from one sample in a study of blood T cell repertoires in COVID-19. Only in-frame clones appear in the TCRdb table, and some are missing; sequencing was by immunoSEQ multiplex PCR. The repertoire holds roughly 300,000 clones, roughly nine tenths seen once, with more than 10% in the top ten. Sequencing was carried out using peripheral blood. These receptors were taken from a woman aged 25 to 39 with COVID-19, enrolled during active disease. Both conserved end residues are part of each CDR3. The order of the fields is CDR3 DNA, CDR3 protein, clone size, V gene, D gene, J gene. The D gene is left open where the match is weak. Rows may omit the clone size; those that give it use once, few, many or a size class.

DNA: TGTGCCAGCAGCTTTGAGTTTACCCTCTACAATGAGCAGTTCTTC; CDR3: CASSFEFTLYNEQFF; size: once; V: TRBV6-5; D: -; J: TRBJ2-1
DNA: TGTGCCAGCAGAGGGACAGGGGGTGGTTACACTGAAGCTTTCTTT; CDR3: CASRGTGGGYTEAFF; size: once; V: TRBV28; D: TRBD1; J: TRBJ1-1
DNA: TGTGCCAGTAGTCTAAGAGCGGGAGGAAACACCATATATTTT; CDR3: CASSLRAGGNTIYF; size: -; V: TRBV19; D: -; J: TRBJ1-3
DNA: TGTGCCAGCTGTTCAGCGGGCGGGCGGGAGACCCAGTACTTC; CDR3: CASCSAGGRETQYF; size: -; V: TRBV28; D: -; J: TRBJ2-5
DNA: TGTGCCAGCAGCGTAACCCCTGGGGGCGCCCCCTACAATGAGCAGTTCTTC; CDR3: CASSVTPGGAPYNEQFF; size: -; V: TRBV9; D: -; J: TRBJ2-1
DNA: TGCGCCAGCAGTGGGGAAGGACAGCTATACTATGGCTACACCTTC; CDR3: CASSGEGQLYYGYTF; size: -; V: TRBV10-2; D: -; J: TRBJ1-2
DNA: TGTGCCAGCAGGGCGACAGGAGTTTCTGAAGCTTTCTTT; CDR3: CASRATGVSEAFF; size: -; V: TRBV2; D: -; J: TRBJ1-1
DNA: TGTGCCAGCAGTTTTTCCCAAGGGGATTACACAGATACGCAGTATTTT; CDR3: CASSFSQGDYTDTQYF; size: -; V: TRBV27; D: -; J: TRBJ2-3
DNA: TGTGCCAGCCGGGACAGGCTCTACAATGAGCAGTTCTTC; CDR3: CASRDRLYNEQFF; size: -; V: TRBV27; D: TRBD1; J: TRBJ2-1
DNA: TGCGCCAGCAGCTTGAACAGGGGGAGTTTAGAGACCCAGTACTTC; CDR3: CASSLNRGSLETQYF; size: -; V: TRBV5-1; D: TRBD1; J: TRBJ2-5
DNA: TGTGCCAGCAGTGCGAAGGGACAGGGCAATCAGCCCCAGCATTTT; CDR3: CASSAKGQGNQPQHF; size: -; V: TRBV27; D: TRBD1; J: TRBJ1-5
DNA: TGTGCCAGCAGCAAAAACGGGATTCGCCTGAACACCGGGGAGCTGTTTTTT; CDR3: CASSKNGIRLNTGELFF; size: -; V: TRBV14; D: -; J: TRBJ2-2
DNA: TGTGCCAGCAGTCCCGAGGGGGAGCTGTTTTTT; CDR3: CASSPEGELFF; size: once; V: TRBV6-5; D: -; J: TRBJ2-2
DNA: TGCGCCAGCAGCTCAGTTGGCCGGGGGAATGAGCAGTTCTTC; CDR3: CASSSVGRGNEQFF; size: -; V: TRBV5-1; D: -; J: TRBJ2-1
DNA: TGTGCCAGCAGCCAAACACAGGGGGCGGATGGCTACACCTTC; CDR3: CASSQTQGADGYTF; size: -; V: TRBV3-1/TRBV3-2; D: TRBD1; J: TRBJ1-2
DNA: TGTGCCAGCAACGTGGACAGACGATCCTACGAGCAGTACTTC; CDR3: CASNVDRRSYEQYF; size: -; V: TRBV6-5; D: -; J: TRBJ2-7
DNA: TGTGCCAGCAGCCCCGTAGCTGGGAACATTCAGTACTTC; CDR3: CASSPVAGNIQYF; size: -; V: TRBV11-2; D: -; J: TRBJ2-4
DNA: TGTGCCACCAGCATACAGGGTATGAACACTGAAGCTTTCTTT; CDR3: CATSIQGMNTEAFF; size: -; V: TRBV15; D: -; J: TRBJ1-1
DNA: TGTGCCACCAGTGACCCATTTAACAGGGACGAGCAGTACTTC; CDR3: CATSDPFNRDEQYF; size: -; V: TRBV24-1; D: -; J: TRBJ2-7
DNA: TGCGCCAGCAGCCGGGAGACCGAGCAGTACTTC; CDR3: CASSRETEQYF; size: -; V: TRBV5-1; D: -; J: TRBJ2-7
DNA: TGCGCCAGCAGCTCTGCCGGGACACCTCAAGAGACCCAGTACTTC; CDR3: CASSSAGTPQETQYF; size: once; V: TRBV5-1; D: -; J: TRBJ2-5
DNA: TGCGCCAGCAGCTTGATAGGTAGCGGGGGCACAGATACGCAGTATTTT; CDR3: CASSLIGSGGTDTQYF; size: -; V: TRBV5-1; D: TRBD2; J: TRBJ2-3
DNA: TGCGCCAGCAGCCGCCGACAGGGTAACCCCCCCCTCGACGGAAAACTGTTTTTT; CDR3: CASSRRQGNPPLDGKLFF; size: -; V: TRBV4-1; D: TRBD1; J: TRBJ1-4
DNA: TGTGCCAGTAGTTCGTTAGCGGTTCGCACAGATACGCAGTATTTT; CDR3: CASSSLAVRTDTQYF; size: -; V: TRBV19; D: -; J: TRBJ2-3
DNA: TGTGCCAGTAGTACTCAGGGTCCCACTGAAGCTTTCTTT; CDR3: CASSTQGPTEAFF; size: -; V: TRBV19; D: -; J: TRBJ1-1
DNA: TGTGCCAGCTCATTGGCAGGGGATACCACTGAAGCTTTCTTT; CDR3: CASSLAGDTTEAFF; size: once; V: TRBV18; D: -; J: TRBJ1-1
DNA: TGTGCCAGCAGTTACCAGCGGGGGCCAACAGATACGCAGTATTTT; CDR3: CASSYQRGPTDTQYF; size: -; V: TRBV6-5; D: TRBD2; J: TRBJ2-3
DNA: TGTGCCAGCAGAATGAGACCGGGACTAGCGTATCAAGAGACCCAGTACTTC; CDR3: CASRMRPGLAYQETQYF; size: -; V: TRBV3-1/TRBV3-2; D: TRBD2; J: TRBJ2-5
DNA: TGTGCCAGCAGTGAGGTCCGGGACAGAGCCCCCAACTATGGCTACACCTTC; CDR3: CASSEVRDRAPNYGYTF; size: -; V: TRBV6-1; D: TRBD1; J: TRBJ1-2